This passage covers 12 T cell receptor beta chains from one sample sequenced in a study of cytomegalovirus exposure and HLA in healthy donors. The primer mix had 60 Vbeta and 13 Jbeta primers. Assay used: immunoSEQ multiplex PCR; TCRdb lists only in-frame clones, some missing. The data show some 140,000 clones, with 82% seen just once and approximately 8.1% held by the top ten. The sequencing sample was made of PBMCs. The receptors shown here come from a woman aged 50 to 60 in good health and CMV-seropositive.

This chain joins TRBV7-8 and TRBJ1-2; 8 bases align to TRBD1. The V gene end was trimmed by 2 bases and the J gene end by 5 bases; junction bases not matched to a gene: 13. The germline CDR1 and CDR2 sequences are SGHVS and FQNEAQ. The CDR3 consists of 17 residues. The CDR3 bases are TGTGCCAGCAGCTTAAGTGGACAGGGAGACATGAATTATGGCTACACCTTC. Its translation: CASSLSGQGDMNYGYTF. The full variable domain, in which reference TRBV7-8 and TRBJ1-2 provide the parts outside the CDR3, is GAGVSQSPRYKVAKRGQDVALRCDPISGHVSLFWYQQALGQGPEFLTYFQNEAQLDKSGLPSDRFFAERPEGSVSTLKIQRTQQEDSAVYLCASSLSGQGDMNYGYTFGSGTRLTVV.

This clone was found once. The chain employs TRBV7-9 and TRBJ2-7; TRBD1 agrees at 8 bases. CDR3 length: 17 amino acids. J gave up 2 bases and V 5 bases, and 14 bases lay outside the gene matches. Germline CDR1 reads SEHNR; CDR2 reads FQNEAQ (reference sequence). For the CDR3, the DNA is TGTGCCAGCAGCCTTGGACAGGGCAAGTCGATACCCTACGAGCAGTACTTC. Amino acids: CASSLGQGKSIPYEQYF.

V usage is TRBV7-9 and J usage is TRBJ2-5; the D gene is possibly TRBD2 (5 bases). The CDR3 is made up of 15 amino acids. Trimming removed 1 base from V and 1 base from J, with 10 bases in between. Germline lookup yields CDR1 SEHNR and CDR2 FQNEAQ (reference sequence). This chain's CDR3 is CASSLGRAVQETQYF. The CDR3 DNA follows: TGTGCCAGCAGCTTAGGACGAGCGGTCCAAGAGACCCAGTACTTC.

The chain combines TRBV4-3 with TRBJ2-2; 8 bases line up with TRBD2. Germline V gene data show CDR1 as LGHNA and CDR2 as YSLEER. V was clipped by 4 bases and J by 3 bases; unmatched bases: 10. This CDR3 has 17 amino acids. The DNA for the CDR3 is TGCGCCAGCAGCCTCCAACTAGCGGACATGGACACCGGGGAGCTGTTTTTT. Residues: CASSLQLADMDTGELFF.

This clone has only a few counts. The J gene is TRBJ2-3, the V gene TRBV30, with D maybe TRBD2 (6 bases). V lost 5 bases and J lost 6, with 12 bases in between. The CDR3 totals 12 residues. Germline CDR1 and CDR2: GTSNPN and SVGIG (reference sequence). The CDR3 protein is CAWDGGEDTQYF. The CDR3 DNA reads TGTGCCTGGGACGGGGGAGAGGATACGCAGTATTTT.

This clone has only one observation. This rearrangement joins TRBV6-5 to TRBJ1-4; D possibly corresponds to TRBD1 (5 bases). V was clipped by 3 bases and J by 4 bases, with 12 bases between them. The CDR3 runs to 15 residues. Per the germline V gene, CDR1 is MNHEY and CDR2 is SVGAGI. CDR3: CASSYSRQRNEKLFF. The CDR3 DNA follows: TGTGCCAGCAGTTATTCTCGACAGCGTAATGAAAAACTGTTTTTT.

CDR3 nucleotide sequence: TGTGCCAGCAGCTTAGGTCGCATGGCGGGGGGGCCAACAGATACGCAGTATTTT. As protein: CASSLGRMAGGPTDTQYF. The chain has TRBV11-2 and TRBJ2-3; 9 bases agree with TRBD2. Germline V gives CDR1 SGHAT, CDR2 FQNNGV. The CDR3 consists of 18 residues. Trimming cost V 1 base and J 3 bases; bases outside gene matches: 11.

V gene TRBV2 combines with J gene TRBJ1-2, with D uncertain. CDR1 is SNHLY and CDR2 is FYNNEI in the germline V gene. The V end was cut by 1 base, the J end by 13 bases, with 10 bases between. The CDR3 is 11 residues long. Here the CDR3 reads CASSEVGSSTF. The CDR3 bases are TGTGCCAGCAGTGAAGTCGGTAGTTCCACCTTC.

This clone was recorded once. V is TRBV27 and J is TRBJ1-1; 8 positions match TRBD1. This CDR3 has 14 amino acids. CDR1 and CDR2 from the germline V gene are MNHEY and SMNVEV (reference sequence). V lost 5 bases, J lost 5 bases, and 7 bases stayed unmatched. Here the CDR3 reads CASSPEQGGTEAFF. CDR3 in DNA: TGTGCCAGCAGTCCCGAACAGGGGGGGACTGAAGCTTTCTTT.

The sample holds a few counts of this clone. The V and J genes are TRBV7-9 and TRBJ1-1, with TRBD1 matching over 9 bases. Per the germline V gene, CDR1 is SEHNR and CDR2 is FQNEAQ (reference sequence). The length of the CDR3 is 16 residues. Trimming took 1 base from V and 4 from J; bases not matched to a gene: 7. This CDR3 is CASSLEGGQGGTEAFF. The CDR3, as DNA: TGTGCCAGCAGCTTAGAGGGGGGACAGGGCGGCACTGAAGCTTTCTTT. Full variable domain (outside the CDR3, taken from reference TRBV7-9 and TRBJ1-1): DTGVSQNPRHKITKRGQNVTFRCDPISEHNRLYWYRQTLGQGPEFLTYFQNEAQLEKSRLLSDRFSAERPKGSFSTLEIQRTEQGDSAMYLCASSLEGGQGGTEAFFGQGTRLTVV.

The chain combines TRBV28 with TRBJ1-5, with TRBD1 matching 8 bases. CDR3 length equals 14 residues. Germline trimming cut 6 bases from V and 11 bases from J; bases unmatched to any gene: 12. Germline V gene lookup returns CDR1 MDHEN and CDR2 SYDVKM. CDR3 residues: CASSTRTGPLTQHF. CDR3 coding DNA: TGTGCCAGCAGCACTCGGACAGGGCCCTTAACCCAGCATTTT.

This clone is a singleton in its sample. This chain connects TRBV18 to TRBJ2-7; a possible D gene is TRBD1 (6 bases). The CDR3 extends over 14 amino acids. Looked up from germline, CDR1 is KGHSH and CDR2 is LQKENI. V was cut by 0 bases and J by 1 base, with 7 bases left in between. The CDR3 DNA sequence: TGTGCCAGCTCACCACCGACAGGTTCCTACGAGCAGTACTTC. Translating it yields CASSPPTGSYEQYF.